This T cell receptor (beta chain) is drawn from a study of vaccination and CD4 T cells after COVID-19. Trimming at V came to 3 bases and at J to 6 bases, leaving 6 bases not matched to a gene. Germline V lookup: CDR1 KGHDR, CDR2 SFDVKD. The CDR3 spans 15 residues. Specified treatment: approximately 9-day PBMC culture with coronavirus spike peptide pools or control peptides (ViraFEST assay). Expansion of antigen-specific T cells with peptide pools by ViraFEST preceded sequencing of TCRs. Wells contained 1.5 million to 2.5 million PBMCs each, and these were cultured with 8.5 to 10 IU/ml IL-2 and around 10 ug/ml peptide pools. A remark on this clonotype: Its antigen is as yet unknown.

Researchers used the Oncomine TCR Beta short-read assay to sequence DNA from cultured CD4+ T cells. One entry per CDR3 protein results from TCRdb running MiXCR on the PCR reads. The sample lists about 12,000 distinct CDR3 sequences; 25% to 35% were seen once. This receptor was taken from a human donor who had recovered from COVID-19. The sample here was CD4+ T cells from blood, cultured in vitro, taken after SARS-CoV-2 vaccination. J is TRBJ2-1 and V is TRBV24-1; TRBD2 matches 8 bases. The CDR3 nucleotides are TGTGCCACCAGTGATCCGGGACTAGGCCTCAATGAGCAGTTCTTC. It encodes CATSDPGLGLNEQFF.